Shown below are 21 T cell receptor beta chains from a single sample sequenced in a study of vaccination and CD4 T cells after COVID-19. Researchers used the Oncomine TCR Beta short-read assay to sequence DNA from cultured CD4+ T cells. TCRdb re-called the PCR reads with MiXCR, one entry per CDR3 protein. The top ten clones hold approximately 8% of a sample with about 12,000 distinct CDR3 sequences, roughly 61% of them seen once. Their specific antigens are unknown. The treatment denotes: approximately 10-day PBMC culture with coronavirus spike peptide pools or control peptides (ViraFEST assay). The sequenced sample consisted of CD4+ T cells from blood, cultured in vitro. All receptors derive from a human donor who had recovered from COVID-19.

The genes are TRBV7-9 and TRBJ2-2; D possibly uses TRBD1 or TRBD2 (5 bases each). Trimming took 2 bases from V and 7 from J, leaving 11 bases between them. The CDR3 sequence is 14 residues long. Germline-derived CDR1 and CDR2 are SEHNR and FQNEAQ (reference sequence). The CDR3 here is CASSLRGAYGELFF. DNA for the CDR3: TGTGCCAGCAGCTTAAGAGGGGCGTACGGGGAGCTGTTTTTT.

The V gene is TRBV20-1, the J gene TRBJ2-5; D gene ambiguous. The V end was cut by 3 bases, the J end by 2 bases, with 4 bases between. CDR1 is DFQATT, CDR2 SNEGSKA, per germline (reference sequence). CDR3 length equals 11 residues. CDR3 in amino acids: CSASGQETQYF. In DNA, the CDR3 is TGCAGTGCTAGCGGTCAAGAGACCCAGTACTTC.

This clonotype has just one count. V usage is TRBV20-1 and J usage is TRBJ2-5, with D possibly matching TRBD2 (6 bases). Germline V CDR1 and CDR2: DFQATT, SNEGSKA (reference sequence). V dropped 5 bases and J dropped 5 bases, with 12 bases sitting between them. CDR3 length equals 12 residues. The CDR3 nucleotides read TGCAGTGCTGAAGCGGGTCGGGAGACCCAGTACTTC. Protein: CSAEAGRETQYF.

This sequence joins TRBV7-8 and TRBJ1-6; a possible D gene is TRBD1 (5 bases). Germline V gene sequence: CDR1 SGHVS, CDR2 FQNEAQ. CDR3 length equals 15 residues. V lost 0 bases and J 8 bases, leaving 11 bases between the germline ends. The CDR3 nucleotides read TGTGCCAGCAGCTTAGCGCCAGGGTACTATTCACCCCTCCACTTT. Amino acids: CASSLAPGYYSPLHF. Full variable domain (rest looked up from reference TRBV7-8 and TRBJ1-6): GAGVSQSPRYKVAKRGQDVALRCDPISGHVSLFWYQQALGQGPEFLTYFQNEAQLDKSGLPSDRFFAERPEGSVSTLKIQRTQQEDSAVYLCASSLAPGYYSPLHFGNGTRLTVT.

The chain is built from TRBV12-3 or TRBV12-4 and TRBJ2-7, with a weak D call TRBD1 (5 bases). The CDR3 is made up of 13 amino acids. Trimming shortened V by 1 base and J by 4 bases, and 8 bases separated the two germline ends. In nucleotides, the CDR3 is TGTGCCAGCAGTTTAGATCAGGGTTACGAGCAGTACTTC. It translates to CASSLDQGYEQYF.

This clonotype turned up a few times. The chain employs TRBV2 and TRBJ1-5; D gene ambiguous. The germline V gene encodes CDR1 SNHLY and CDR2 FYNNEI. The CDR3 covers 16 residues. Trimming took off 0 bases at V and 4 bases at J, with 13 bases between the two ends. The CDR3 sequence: CASSEAAVSRNQPQHF. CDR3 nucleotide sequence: TGTGCCAGCAGTGAAGCCGCGGTGAGTAGGAATCAGCCCCAGCATTTT.

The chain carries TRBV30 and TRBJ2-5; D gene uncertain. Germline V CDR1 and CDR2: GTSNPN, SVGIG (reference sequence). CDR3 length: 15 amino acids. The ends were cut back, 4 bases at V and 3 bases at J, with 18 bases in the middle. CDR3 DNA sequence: TGTGCCTGGACCGCGGCAAGTCCCATCGAAGAGACCCAGTACTTC. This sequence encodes CAWTAASPIEETQYF.

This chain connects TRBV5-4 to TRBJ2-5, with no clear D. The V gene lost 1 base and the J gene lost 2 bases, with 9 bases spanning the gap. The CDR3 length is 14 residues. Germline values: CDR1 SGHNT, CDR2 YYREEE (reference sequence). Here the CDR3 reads CASSLSVRQETQYF. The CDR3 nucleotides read TGTGCCAGCAGCTTGAGTGTCAGACAAGAGACCCAGTACTTC.

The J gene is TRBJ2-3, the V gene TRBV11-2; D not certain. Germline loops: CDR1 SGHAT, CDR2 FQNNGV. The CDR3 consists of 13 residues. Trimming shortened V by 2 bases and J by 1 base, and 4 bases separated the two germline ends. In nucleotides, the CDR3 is TGTGCCAGCAGCTTACAGGGCACAGATACGCAGTATTTT. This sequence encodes CASSLQGTDTQYF.

The DNA for the CDR3 is TGCAGTGCTACTCACGGGAATCAGCCCCAGCATTTT. It encodes CSATHGNQPQHF. This sequence joins TRBV20-1 and TRBJ1-5; D call uncertain. Germline values: CDR1 DFQATT, CDR2 SNEGSKA (reference sequence). V was cut by 4 bases and J by 4 bases, with 8 bases left in between. CDR3 length equals 12 residues.

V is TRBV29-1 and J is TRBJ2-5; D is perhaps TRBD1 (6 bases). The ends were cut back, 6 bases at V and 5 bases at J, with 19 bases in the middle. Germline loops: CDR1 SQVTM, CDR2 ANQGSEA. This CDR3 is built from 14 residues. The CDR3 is CSVGTNTKGETQYF. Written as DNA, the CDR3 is TGCAGCGTCGGGACAAACACCAAAGGGGAGACCCAGTACTTC.

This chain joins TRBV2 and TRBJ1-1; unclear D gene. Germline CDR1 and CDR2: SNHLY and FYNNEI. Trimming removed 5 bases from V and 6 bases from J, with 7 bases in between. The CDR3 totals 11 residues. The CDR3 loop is CASSPHSEAFF. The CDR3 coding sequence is TGTGCCAGCAGTCCTCACTCTGAAGCTTTCTTT.

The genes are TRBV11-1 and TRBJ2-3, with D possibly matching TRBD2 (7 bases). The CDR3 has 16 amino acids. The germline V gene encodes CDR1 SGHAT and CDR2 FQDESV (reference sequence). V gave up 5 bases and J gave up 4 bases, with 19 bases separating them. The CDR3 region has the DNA TGTGCCAGCAGCAAAGGGGGGGGAAAGGACGCAGATACGCAGTATTTT. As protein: CASSKGGGKDADTQYF.

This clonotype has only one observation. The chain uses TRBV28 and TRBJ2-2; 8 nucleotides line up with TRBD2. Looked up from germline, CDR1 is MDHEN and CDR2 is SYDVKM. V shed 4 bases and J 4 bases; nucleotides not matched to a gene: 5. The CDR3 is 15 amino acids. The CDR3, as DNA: TGTGCCAGCAGTTCCGGACTAGCTCTCACCGGGGAGCTGTTTTTT. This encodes CASSSGLALTGELFF.

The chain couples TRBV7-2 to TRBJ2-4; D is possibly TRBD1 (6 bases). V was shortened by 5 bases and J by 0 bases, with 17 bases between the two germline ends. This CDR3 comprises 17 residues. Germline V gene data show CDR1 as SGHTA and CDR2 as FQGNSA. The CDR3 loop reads CASSPEWGRLAKNIQYF. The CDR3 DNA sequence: TGTGCCAGCAGCCCCGAGTGGGGGCGATTAGCCAAAAACATTCAGTACTTC.

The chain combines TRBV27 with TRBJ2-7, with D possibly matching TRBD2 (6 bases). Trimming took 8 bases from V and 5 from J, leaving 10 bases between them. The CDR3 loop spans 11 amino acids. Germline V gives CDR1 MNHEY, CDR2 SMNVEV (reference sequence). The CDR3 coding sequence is TGTGCCAGCGGGAGGTCGAACGAGCAGTACTTC. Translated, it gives CASGRSNEQYF.

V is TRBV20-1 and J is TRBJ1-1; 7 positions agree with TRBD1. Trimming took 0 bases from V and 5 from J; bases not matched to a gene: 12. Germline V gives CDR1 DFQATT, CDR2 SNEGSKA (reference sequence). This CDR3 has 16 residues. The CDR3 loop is CSARDSGDSWVTEAFF. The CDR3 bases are TGCAGTGCTAGAGATTCTGGGGACAGCTGGGTGACTGAAGCTTTCTTT.

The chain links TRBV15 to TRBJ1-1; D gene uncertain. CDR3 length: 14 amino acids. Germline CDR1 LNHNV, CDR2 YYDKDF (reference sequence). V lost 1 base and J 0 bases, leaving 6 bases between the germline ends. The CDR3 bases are TGTGCCACCAGCAGAGGATTGATGAACACTGAAGCTTTCTTT. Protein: CATSRGLMNTEAFF.

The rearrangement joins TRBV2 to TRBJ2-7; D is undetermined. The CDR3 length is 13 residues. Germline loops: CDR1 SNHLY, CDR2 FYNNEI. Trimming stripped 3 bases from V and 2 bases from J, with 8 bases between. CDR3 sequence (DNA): TGTGCCAGCAGTGACTCCCGAACCTACGAGCAGTACTTC. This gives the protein CASSDSRTYEQYF.

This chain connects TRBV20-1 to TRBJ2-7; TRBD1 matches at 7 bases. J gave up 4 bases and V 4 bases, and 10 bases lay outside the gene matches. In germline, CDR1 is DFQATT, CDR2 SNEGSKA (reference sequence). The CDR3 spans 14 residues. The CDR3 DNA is TGCAGTGCTATAATGACAGGGTCGGGTTACGAGCAGTACTTC. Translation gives CSAIMTGSGYEQYF.

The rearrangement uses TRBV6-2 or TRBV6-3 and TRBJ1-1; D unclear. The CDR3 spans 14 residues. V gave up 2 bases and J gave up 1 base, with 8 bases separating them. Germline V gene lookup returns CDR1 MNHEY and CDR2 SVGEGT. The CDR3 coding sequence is TGTGCCAGCAGTTACGCCGCAGGGAACACTGAAGCTTTCTTT. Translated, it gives CASSYAAGNTEAFF.